This is a list of T cell receptor beta chains from one sample in a study of blood T cell repertoires in COVID-19. Clones were read by immunoSEQ multiplex PCR, and TCRdb kept only the in-frame ones, dropping some. This table has roughly 250,000 clones, about 90% appearing once. The sample comprised peripheral blood. These receptor sequences come from a man under 40 with COVID-19, enrolled during active disease. Both conserved end residues are trimmed from each CDR3.

j_call v_call cdr3_aa
TRBJ1-6 TRBV6-6 ASSYAPGQGITPLH
TRBJ2-2 TRBV2 ASSPRASGGATTGELF
TRBJ1-5 TRBV5-1 ASSLDGGAQH
TRBJ1-2 TRBV5-1 ASSPNERQGWSYGYT
TRBJ2-5 TRBV19 ASSSGTRRETQY
TRBJ2-1 TRBV13 ASSHTLAGGPGNEQF
TRBJ1-2 TRBV9 ASSVDPQQGQSSGGYT
TRBJ1-1 TRBV19 ASSIDGGFTEAF
TRBJ2-1 TRBV7-3 ASSLNPGLMGNEQF
TRBJ2-6 TRBV9 ASSVAGSGANVLT
TRBJ1-6 TRBV3-1/TRBV3-2 ASSQARGVRSPLH
TRBJ1-2 TRBV12-3/TRBV12-4 ASSVQGAGGYT
TRBJ1-3 TRBV5-6 ASSNRDSGNTIY
TRBJ1-1 TRBV24-1 ATPRCTEAF
TRBJ1-4 TRBV4-1 ASSLGFGATNEKLF
TRBJ1-2 TRBV30 AWSVGQGDTGGYT
TRBJ2-5 TRBV6-5 ASKPTGSRETQY
TRBJ1-1 TRBV6-5 ASRRGNTEAF
TRBJ1-5 TRBV2 ASIRDRGNQPQH
TRBJ1-1 TRBV7-9 ASSLAGWTGRDTEAF
TRBJ1-2 TRBV6-1 ASSSNRGSLGGYT
TRBJ1-2 TRBV4-1 ASSQQGKEYGYT
TRBJ2-2 TRBV7-3 ASSLTSPGGTGELF
TRBJ1-1 TRBV10-3 AISAGQGGTEAF
TRBJ1-6 TRBV9 ASSPIDRGVSPLH
TRBJ2-7 TRBV5-1 ASSLEGLNEQY
TRBJ1-5 TRBV6-6 ASRSRVSNQPQH
TRBJ1-3 TRBV7-3 ASSSGQGNTIY